This T cell receptor beta chain was captured in a study of somatic mutations in cytotoxic T cells in rheumatoid arthritis. This clone was found once. Antigen: not known. This table comes from immunoSEQ multiplex PCR, and its TCRdb copy is limited to in-frame clones, with some not included. The sample gives 12,000 or so clones, 80% of which show up once; approximately 14% is in the top ten. General observations from the study: Patients with rheumatoid arthritis showed a slight underrepresentation of TRBV07, a finding that was never subjected to any adjustment for multiple comparisons. Age-dependent increases in CD8+ clonality occurred in rheumatoid arthritis patients but not in healthy controls.

The length of the CDR3 is 13 residues. V lost 3 bases, J lost 6 bases, and 8 bases lay in between. Germline CDR1 and CDR2: MNHEY and SMNVEV (reference sequence). Input material: CD8+ T cells sorted from blood. V gene TRBV27 combines with J gene TRBJ1-4; D is undetermined. This receptor was obtained from a man aged 50-60 years in good health. The DNA of the CDR3 is TGTGCCAGCAGTTTCACGGTTTATGAAAAACTGTTTTTT. Its protein is CASSFTVYEKLFF.